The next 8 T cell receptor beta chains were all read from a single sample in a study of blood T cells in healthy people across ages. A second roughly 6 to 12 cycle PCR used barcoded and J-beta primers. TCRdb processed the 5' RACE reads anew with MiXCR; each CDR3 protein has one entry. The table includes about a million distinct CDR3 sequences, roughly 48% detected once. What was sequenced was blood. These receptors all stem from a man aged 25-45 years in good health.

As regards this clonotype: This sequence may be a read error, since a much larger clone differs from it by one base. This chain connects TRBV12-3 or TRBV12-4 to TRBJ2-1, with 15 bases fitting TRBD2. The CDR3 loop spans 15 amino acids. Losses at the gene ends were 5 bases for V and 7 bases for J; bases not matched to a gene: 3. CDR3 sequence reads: CASSTGTSGGNEQFF. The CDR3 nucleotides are TGTGCCAGCAGTACCGGGACTAGCGGGGGGAATGAGCAGTTCTTC.

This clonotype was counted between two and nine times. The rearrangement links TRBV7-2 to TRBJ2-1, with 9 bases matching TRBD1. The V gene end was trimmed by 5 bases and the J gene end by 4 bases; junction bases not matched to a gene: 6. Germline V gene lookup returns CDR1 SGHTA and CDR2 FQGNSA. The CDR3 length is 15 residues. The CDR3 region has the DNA TGTGCCAGCAGCGCCATGGGACAGGGTTACAATGAGCAGTTCTTC. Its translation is CASSAMGQGYNEQFF.

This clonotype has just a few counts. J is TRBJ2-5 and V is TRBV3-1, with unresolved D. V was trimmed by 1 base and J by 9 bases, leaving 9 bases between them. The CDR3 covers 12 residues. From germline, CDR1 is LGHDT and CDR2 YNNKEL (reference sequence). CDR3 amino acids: CASSQGDRAQYF. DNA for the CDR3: TGTGCCAGCAGCCAAGGGGATAGGGCCCAGTACTTC.

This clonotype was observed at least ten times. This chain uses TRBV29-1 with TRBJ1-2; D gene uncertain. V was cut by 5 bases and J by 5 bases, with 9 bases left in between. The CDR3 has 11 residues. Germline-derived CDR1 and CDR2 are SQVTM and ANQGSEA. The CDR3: CSVRIWYGYTF. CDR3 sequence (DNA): TGCAGCGTTCGAATTTGGTATGGCTACACCTTC.

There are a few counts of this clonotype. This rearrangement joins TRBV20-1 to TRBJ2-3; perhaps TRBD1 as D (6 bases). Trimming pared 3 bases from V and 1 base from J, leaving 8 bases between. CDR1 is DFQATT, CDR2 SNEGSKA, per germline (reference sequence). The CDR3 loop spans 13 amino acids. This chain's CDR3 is CSARGAGTDTQYF. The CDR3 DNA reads TGCAGTGCTAGGGGGGCGGGCACAGATACGCAGTATTTT.

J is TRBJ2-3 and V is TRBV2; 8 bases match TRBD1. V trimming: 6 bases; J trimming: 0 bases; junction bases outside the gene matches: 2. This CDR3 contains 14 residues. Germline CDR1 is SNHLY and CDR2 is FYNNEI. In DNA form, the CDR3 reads TGTGCCAGCAGGACAGGGGTTAGCACAGATACGCAGTATTTT. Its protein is CASRTGVSTDTQYF.

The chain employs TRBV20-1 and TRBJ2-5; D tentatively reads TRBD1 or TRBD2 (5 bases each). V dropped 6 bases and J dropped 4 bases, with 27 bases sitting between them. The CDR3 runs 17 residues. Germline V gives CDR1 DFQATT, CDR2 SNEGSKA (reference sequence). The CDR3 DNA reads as TGCAGTGCCGTAGCATACCGGGACCTCGCCCTAAGAGAGACCCAGTACTTC. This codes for CSAVAYRDLALRETQYF.

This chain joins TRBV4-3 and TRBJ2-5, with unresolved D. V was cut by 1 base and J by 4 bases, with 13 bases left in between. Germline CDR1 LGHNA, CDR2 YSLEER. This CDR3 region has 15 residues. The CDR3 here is CASSQGAGLIETQYF. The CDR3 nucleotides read TGCGCCAGCAGCCAAGGCGCCGGGCTCATAGAGACCCAGTACTTC.